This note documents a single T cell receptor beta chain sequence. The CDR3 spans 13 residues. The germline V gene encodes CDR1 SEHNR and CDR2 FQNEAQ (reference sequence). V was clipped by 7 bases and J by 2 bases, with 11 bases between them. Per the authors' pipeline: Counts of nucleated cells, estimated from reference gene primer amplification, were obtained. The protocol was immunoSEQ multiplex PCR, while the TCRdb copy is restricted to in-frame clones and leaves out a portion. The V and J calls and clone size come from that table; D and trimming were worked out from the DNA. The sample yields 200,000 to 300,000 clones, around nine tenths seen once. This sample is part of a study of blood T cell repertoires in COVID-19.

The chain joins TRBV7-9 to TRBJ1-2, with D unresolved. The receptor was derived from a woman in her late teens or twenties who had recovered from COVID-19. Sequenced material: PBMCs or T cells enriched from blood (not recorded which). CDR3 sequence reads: CASTETANYGYTF. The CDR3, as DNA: TGTGCCAGCACCGAAACCGCGAACTATGGCTACACCTTC. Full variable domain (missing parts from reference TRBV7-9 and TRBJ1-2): DTGVSQNPRHKITKRGQNVTFRCDPISEHNRLYWYRQTLGQGPEFLTYFQNEAQLEKSRLLSDRFSAERPKGSFSTLEIQRTEQGDSAMYLCASTETANYGYTFGSGTRLTVV.